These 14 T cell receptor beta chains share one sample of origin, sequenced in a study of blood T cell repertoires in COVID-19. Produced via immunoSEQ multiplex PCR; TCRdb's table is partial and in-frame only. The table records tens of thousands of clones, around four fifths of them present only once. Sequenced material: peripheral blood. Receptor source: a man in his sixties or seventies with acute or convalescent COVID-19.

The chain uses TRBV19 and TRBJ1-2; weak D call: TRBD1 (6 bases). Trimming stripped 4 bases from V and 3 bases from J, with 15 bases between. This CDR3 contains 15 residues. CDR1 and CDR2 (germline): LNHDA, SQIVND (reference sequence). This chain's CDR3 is CASSTYRDNDYGYTF. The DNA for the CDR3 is TGTGCCAGTAGTACCTACCGGGACAACGACTATGGCTACACCTTC.

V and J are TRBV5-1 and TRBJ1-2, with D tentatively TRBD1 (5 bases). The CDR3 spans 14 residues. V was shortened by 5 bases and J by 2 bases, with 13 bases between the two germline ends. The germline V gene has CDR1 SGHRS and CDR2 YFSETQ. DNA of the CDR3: TGCGCCAGCAGGAGGGAGGGGCCGAACTATGGCTACACCTTC. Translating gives CASRREGPNYGYTF.

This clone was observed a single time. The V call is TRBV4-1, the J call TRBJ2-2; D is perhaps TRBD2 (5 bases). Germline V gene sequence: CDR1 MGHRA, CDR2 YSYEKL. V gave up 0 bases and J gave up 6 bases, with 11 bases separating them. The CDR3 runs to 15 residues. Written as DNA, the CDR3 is TGCGCCAGCAGCCAAGAAGTAGGAGGAGCCGGGGAGCTGTTTTTT. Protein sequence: CASSQEVGGAGELFF.

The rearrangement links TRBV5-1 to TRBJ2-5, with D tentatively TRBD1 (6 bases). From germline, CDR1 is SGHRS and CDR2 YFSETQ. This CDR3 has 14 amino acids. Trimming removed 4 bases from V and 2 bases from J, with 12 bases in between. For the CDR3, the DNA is TGCGCCAGCAGCCCCCTCGGACAGCAAGAGACCCAGTACTTC. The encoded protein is CASSPLGQQETQYF.

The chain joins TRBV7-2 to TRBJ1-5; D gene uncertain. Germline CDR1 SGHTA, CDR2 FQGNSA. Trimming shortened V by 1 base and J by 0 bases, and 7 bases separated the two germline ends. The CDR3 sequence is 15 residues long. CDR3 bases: TGTGCCAGCAGCTTAGTGAGCTATAGCAATCAGCCCCAGCATTTT. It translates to CASSLVSYSNQPQHF.

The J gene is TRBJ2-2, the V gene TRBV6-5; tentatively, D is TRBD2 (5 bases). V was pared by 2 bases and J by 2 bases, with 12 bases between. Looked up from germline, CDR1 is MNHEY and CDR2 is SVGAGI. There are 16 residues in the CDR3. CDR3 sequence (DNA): TGTGCCAGCAGTTACAAAAGACGGACTAACACCGGGGAGCTGTTTTTT. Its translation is CASSYKRRTNTGELFF.

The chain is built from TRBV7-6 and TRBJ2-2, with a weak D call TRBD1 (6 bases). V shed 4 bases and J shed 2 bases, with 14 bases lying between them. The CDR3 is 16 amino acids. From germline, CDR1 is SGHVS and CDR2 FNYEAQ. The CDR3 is CASSSRRTVNTGELFF. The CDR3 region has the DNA TGTGCCAGCAGCTCCCGCCGGACAGTCAACACCGGGGAGCTGTTTTTT.

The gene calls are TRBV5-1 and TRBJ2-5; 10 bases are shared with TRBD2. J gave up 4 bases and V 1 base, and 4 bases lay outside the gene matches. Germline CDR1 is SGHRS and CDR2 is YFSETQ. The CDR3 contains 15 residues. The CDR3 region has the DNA TGCGCCAGCAGCTTGTTTAGCGGGGGGCCAGAGACCCAGTACTTC. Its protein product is CASSLFSGGPETQYF.

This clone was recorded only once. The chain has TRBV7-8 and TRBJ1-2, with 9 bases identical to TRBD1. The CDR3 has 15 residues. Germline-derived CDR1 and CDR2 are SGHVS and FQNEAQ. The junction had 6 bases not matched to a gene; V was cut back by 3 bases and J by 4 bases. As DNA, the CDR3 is TGTGCCAGCAGCTTGCTACAGGGGGCGGGCTATGGCTACACCTTC. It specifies CASSLLQGAGYGYTF.

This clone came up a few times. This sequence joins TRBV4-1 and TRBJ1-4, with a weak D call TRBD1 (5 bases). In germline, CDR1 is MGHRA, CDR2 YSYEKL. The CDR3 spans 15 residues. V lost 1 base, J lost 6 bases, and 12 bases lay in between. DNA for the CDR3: TGCGCCAGCAGCCAAGTTGCAGGGTGGCATGAAAAACTGTTTTTT. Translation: CASSQVAGWHEKLFF.

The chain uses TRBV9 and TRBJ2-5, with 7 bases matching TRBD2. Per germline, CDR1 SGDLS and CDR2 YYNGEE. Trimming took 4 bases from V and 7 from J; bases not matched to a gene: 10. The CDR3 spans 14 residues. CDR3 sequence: CASSTGLGERTQYF. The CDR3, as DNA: TGTGCCAGCAGCACCGGACTAGGGGAGCGGACCCAGTACTTC.

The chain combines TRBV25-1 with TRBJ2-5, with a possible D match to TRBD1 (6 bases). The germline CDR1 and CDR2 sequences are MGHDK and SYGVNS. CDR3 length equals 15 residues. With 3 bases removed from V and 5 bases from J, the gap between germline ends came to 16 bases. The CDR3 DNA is TGTGCCAGCAGTGAGAGCTACAGGGTGGGGGAGACCCAGTACTTC. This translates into CASSESYRVGETQYF. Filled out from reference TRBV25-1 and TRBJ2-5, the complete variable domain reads EADIYQTPRYLVIGTGKKITLECSQTMGHDKMYWYQQDPGMELHLIHYSYGVNSTEKGDLSSESTVSRIRTEHFPLTLESARPSHTSQYLCASSESYRVGETQYFGPGTRLLVL.

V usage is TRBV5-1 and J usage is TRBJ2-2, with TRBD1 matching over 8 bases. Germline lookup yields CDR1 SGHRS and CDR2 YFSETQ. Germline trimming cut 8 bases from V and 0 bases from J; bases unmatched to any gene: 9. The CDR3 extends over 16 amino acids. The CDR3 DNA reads TGCGCCAGTGCGACAGGGGCCGGACCGAACACCGGGGAGCTGTTTTTT. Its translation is CASATGAGPNTGELFF.

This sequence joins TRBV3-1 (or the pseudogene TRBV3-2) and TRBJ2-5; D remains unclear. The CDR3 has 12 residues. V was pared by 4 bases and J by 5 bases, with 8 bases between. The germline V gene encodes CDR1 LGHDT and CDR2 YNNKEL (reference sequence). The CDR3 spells CASSPLSETQYF. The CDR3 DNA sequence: TGTGCCAGCAGCCCCCTTTCGGAGACCCAGTACTTC.